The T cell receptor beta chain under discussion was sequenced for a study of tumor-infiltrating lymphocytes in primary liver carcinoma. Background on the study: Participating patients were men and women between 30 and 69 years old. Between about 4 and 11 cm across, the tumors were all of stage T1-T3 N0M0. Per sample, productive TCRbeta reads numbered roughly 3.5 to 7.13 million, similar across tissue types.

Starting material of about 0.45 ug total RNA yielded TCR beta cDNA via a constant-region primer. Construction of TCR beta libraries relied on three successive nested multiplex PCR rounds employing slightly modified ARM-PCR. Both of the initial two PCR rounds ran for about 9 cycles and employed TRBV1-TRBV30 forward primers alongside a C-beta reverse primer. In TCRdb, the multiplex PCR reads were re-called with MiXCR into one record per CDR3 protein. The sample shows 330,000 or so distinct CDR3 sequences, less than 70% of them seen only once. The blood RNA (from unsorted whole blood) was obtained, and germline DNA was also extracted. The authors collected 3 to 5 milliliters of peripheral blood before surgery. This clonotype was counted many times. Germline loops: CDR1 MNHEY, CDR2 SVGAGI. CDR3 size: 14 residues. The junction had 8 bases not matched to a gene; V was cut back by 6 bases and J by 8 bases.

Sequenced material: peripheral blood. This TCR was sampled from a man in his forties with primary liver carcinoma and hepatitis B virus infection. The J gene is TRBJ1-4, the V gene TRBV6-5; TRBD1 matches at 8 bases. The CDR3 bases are TGTGCCAGCAGAAAGACAGGGGCGGACGAAAAACTGTTTTTT. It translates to CASRKTGADEKLFF.